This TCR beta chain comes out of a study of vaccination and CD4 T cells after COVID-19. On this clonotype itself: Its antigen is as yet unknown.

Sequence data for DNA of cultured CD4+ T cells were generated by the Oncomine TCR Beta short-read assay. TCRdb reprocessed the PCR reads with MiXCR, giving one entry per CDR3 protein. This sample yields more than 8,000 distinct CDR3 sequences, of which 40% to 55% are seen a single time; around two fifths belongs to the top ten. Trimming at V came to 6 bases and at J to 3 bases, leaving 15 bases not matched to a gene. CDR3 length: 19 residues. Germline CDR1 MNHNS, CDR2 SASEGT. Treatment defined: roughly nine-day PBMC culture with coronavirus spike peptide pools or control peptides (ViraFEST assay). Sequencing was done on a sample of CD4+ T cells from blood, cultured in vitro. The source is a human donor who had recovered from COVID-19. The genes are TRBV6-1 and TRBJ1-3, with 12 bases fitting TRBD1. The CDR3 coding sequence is TGTGCCAGCAGGGATAGAACCGGGACAGGGGGCTCCGGTGGAAACACCATATATTTT. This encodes CASRDRTGTGGSGGNTIYF.